This TCR beta chain was sequenced for a study of PD-1 blockade in mismatch repair-deficient tumors. Study as a whole: Enrolled about 2013-2017, patients had progressing, pretreated mismatch repair-deficient cancers of about a dozen types. Study-wide points: Rapid post-treatment expansion, then contraction, generally preceding radiologic response, marked tumor-resident clones.

As to this clone: Its target is unknown.

Every patient had mismatch repair deficiency by PCR or immunohistochemistry. A few pembrolizumab responders had their TCRs sequenced. From germline, CDR1 is SNHLY and CDR2 FYNNEI. The length of the CDR3 is 14 residues. Trimming took 9 bases from V and 3 from J; bases not matched to a gene: 9. The method was immunoSEQ multiplex PCR; TCRdb's version includes in-frame clones alone and lacks a portion of them. This table holds 120,000 or so clones, roughly nine tenths found once. V and J are TRBV2 and TRBJ2-3; 7 nucleotides match TRBD2. The TCR comes from an adult with mismatch repair-deficient cancer. The sequences come from peripheral blood, collected 44 weeks after starting pembrolizumab. The CDR3 DNA follows: TGTGCCAGACGACGATGGGAGGGAACAGATACGCAGTATTTT. Amino acid sequence: CARRRWEGTDTQYF. Together with reference TRBV2 and TRBJ2-3, the CDR3 gives the full variable domain: EPEVTQTPSHQVTQMGQEVILRCVPISNHLYFYWYRQILGQKVEFLVSFYNNEISEKSEIFDDQFSVERPDGSNFTLKIRSTKLEDSAMYFCARRRWEGTDTQYFGPGTRLTVL.